A selection of T cell receptor beta chains follows, all from one sample in a study of glioma-infiltrating T cells. One entry per CDR3 protein results from TCRdb running MiXCR on the multiplex PCR reads. The sample has about 130,000 distinct CDR3 sequences; around 25% are singletons. Specimen: glioma tissue, nonneoplastic brain tissue, or PBMCs (not recorded which). All receptors come from a human donor with low-grade glioma or glioblastoma, undergoing nonglioma brain surgery, or in good health (not recorded which). Both conserved end residues are part of each CDR3. The order of the fields is V gene, clone size, J gene, D gene, CDR3 DNA, CDR3 protein. The D gene is left open where the match is weak. Size values are once, few and many counts, or a class for expanded clones, and some rows have none.

>TRBV20-1|few|TRBJ1-5|TRBD1
TGCAGTGCTAGGGACAGGGTGATGTACGGCAATCAGCCCCAGCATTTT
CSARDRVMYGNQPQHF
>TRBV7-7|NA|TRBJ2-5|NA
TGTGCCAGCAGCTTACGTCAGACGATTGAGACCCAGTACTTC
CASSLRQTIETQYF
>TRBV12-3/TRBV12-4|NA|TRBJ2-1|NA
TGTGCCAGCAGTTTAAGCGGGCTCTACAATGAGCAGTTCTTC
CASSLSGLYNEQFF
>TRBV7-2|NA|TRBJ2-5|TRBD1
TGTGCCAGCAGCTTAGCGATACAGGGGGCAGACGCGGCCGGAGAGACCCAGTACTTC
CASSLAIQGADAAGETQYF
>TRBV4-1|NA|TRBJ2-3|NA
TGCGCCAGCAGCCACTACCGGGCCCGAGAGCTTACAGATACGCAGTATTTT
CASSHYRARELTDTQYF
>TRBV7-9|NA|TRBJ1-5|NA
TGTGCCAGCAGATTAGGACCGAATCAGCCCCAGCATTTT
CASRLGPNQPQHF
>TRBV5-6|NA|TRBJ1-3|NA
TGTGCCAGCAGCTCCATTGGGATCGGGACGACCTCTGGAAACACCATATATTTT
CASSSIGIGTTSGNTIYF
>TRBV6-1|many|TRBJ2-1|NA
TGTGCCAGCAGTCCGCAGGGGGGTTACAATGAGCAGTTCTTC
CASSPQGGYNEQFF
>TRBV3-1|NA|TRBJ1-3|TRBD1
TGTGCCAGCAGCCAGCAGGGGGGAGGAAACACCATATATTTT
CASSQQGGGNTIYF
>TRBV6-1|many|TRBJ2-6|NA
TGTGCCAGCGAAGGAAAGAGCTCTGGGGCCAACGTCCTGACTTTC
CASEGKSSGANVLTF
>TRBV18|NA|TRBJ2-1|TRBD1
TGTGCCAGCTCACCATCTCCCGGGACAGGAATCAGTGAGCAGTTCTTC
CASSPSPGTGISEQFF
>TRBV18|NA|TRBJ1-1|NA
TGTGCCAGCTCACAGTCCAGGGAACAGAACACTGAAGCTTTCTTT
CASSQSREQNTEAFF
>TRBV27|NA|TRBJ2-1|NA
TGTGCCAGCAGCACCCGACAGGGAGGCTACAATGAGCAGTTCTTC
CASSTRQGGYNEQFF
>TRBV7-9|few|TRBJ1-5|NA
TGTGCCAGCAGCTATGACGGAATAAATCAGCCCCAGCATTTT
CASSYDGINQPQHF
>TRBV25-1|many|TRBJ1-4|TRBD1
TGTGCCAGCACTCGTCAGGGGGATGAAAAACTGTTTTTT
CASTRQGDEKLFF
>TRBV6-1|NA|TRBJ2-5|NA
TGTGCCAGCAGTGGATCGACAGCTCAAGAGACCCAGTACTTC
CASSGSTAQETQYF
>TRBV2|few|TRBJ2-2|NA
TGTGCCAGCAGTGTCCAGGGGCTCAACACCGGGGAGCTGTTTTTT
CASSVQGLNTGELFF
>TRBV12-3/TRBV12-4|NA|TRBJ1-5|TRBD1
TGTGCCAGCAGTTCCCGGGACAGGGGGCTTCAGCCCCAGCATTTT
CASSSRDRGLQPQHF
>TRBV28|many|TRBJ2-3|NA
TGTGCCAGCAGTTTCCGCGCCGGGAGCACAGATACGCAGTATTTT
CASSFRAGSTDTQYF
>TRBV20-1|many|TRBJ1-6|TRBD1
TGCAGTGCTAGAGGAGGAGCGGGACAGGGCCATAATTCACCCCTCCACTTT
CSARGGAGQGHNSPLHF
>TRBV20-1|NA|TRBJ2-1|NA
TGCAGTGCCCCGACGGGCCCTAATGAGCAGTTCTTC
CSAPTGPNEQFF
>TRBV5-1|NA|TRBJ2-5|NA
TGCGCCAGCAGCTTGTCAGGGCCGTACCAAGACACCCAGTACTTC
CASSLSGPYQDTQYF
>TRBV24-1|few|TRBJ2-1|NA
TGTGCCACCAGTGAAAACAGGGTCTACAATGAGCAGTTCTTC
CATSENRVYNEQFF
>TRBV3-1|few|TRBJ1-2|NA
TGTGCCAGCAGCCCCGAACAGGGAACGGGGGGCTACACCTTC
CASSPEQGTGGYTF
>TRBV11-2|NA|TRBJ1-1|NA
TGTGCCAGCAGCCGGATTATAGGAGCTTTCTTT
CASSRIIGAFF
>TRBV25-1|many|TRBJ1-1|NA
TGTGCCAGCAGTGGTATAGGTTTCACTGAAGCTTTCTTT
CASSGIGFTEAFF
>TRBV7-2|NA|TRBJ2-1|NA
TGTGCCAGCAGGCAAGATCCTACAGGAAGGGCAGGCAATGAGCAGTTCTTC
CASRQDPTGRAGNEQFF
>TRBV12-3/TRBV12-4|NA|TRBJ2-5|NA
TGTGCCAGCAGTTTTCCGGACTCACAAGAGACCCAGTACTTC
CASSFPDSQETQYF
>TRBV20-1|NA|TRBJ2-2|TRBD2
TGCAGTGCTAGAGACGGACTAGCGGGGGTAGCCGGGGAGCTGTTTTTT
CSARDGLAGVAGELFF
>TRBV24-1|NA|TRBJ2-3|NA
TGTGCCACCAGTGACCCCCGGACTAACCCGAGCACAGATACGCAGTATTTT
CATSDPRTNPSTDTQYF
>TRBV28|few|TRBJ1-2|NA
TGTGCCAGCAGTTTTGTCCAAGGATATGGCTACACCTTC
CASSFVQGYGYTF
>TRBV7-8|NA|TRBJ2-5|TRBD2
TGTGCCAGCAGCTTGATTTTCGGAGCGGGGGGGCTAAAGACCCAGTACTTC
CASSLIFGAGGLKTQYF
>TRBV7-2|many|TRBJ1-1|NA
TGTGCCAGCAGCGATGCCCGAGGGAACACTGAAGCTTTCTTT
CASSDARGNTEAFF
>TRBV29-1|NA|TRBJ2-1|TRBD2
TGCAGCGTTGATTCAGAGCGGGGGGGTTTGGATGAGCAGTTCTTC
CSVDSERGGLDEQFF
>TRBV6-1|NA|TRBJ1-2|TRBD1
TGTGCCAGCACCTCCCCGGACAGGGGGTTCTATGGCTGCACCTTC
CASTSPDRGFYGCTF
>TRBV20-1|NA|TRBJ2-3|NA
TGCAATGCTAACGGATCACCCGAGGAGCAGTATTTT
CNANGSPEEQYF
>TRBV28|NA|TRBJ1-5|NA
TGTGCCAGCAGTCTACCGTCACAGGGCTCTCGGACCCAGCATTTT
CASSLPSQGSRTQHF
>TRBV6-1|NA|TRBJ2-3|TRBD2
TGTGCCAGCAGTCGACTAGCGGGGGCAGATACGCAGTATTTT
CASSRLAGADTQYF
>TRBV20-1|NA|TRBJ1-2|TRBD1
TGCAGTGCTAGGCAGGGGGAGGGAAGGAATGGCTACACCTTC
CSARQGEGRNGYTF
>TRBV19|NA|TRBJ1-1|TRBD1
TGTGCCAGTCGGACAGGGGGCCTGAACACTGAAGCTTTCTTT
CASRTGGLNTEAFF
>TRBV7-2|NA|TRBJ1-3|NA
TGTGCCAGCAGCGCTACTGGGAGCTCTGGAAACACCATATATTTT
CASSATGSSGNTIYF
>TRBV6-1|NA|TRBJ2-1|TRBD1
TGTGCCATCAGTCCGGGACAGGGGAACAATGAGCAGTTCTTC
CAISPGQGNNEQFF
>TRBV27|many|TRBJ2-5|NA
TGTGCCAGCAGTTCACTGACAGGCTGGGAGACCCAGTACTTC
CASSSLTGWETQYF
>TRBV7-6|NA|TRBJ2-3|NA
TGTGCCAGCAGCTTAAGAGGCCCCGCAGATACGCAGTATTTT
CASSLRGPADTQYF
>TRBV27|many|TRBJ2-1|TRBD2
TGTGCCAGCAGTTTTAATAGCGGGGTCTACAATGAGCAGTTCTTC
CASSFNSGVYNEQFF
>TRBV5-4|NA|TRBJ1-5|NA
TGTGCCAGCAGCATCGATCTGGGGAGCAATCAGCCCCAGCATTTT
CASSIDLGSNQPQHF
>TRBV5-1|NA|TRBJ1-1|TRBD1
TGCGCCAGCAGCATCCGGACAGGGTATGCGAACACTGAAGCTTTCTTT
CASSIRTGYANTEAFF
>TRBV7-2|many|TRBJ2-1|NA
TGTGCCAGCAGCTCCCTTGGACGTCGCAATGAGCAGTTCTTC
CASSSLGRRNEQFF
>TRBV6-6|NA|TRBJ1-4|NA
TGTGCCAGCAGTTACGGTGGACAGCTTAATGAAAAACTGTTTTTT
CASSYGGQLNEKLFF
>TRBV3-1|few|TRBJ1-3|NA
TGTGCCAGCAGCCAACGAGGGAGGGGAAACACCATATATTTT
CASSQRGRGNTIYF
>TRBV20-1|few|TRBJ2-1|TRBD2
TGCAGTGCTACCAAAATGACTAGCGGGGCCTCCTACAATGAGCAGTTCTTC
CSATKMTSGASYNEQFF
>TRBV4-1|NA|TRBJ2-1|TRBD2
TGCGCCAGCAGCCTTCCCACGGGGGGTAGCTCCTACAATGAGCAGTTCTTC
CASSLPTGGSSYNEQFF
>TRBV12-3/TRBV12-4|many|TRBJ2-3|NA
TGTGCCAGCAGCCTAGATACGCAGTATTTT
CASSLDTQYF
>TRBV7-2|few|TRBJ2-2|TRBD1
TGTGCCAGCAGCGCACCGGACAGGGGGTACACCGGGGAGCTGTTTTTT
CASSAPDRGYTGELFF